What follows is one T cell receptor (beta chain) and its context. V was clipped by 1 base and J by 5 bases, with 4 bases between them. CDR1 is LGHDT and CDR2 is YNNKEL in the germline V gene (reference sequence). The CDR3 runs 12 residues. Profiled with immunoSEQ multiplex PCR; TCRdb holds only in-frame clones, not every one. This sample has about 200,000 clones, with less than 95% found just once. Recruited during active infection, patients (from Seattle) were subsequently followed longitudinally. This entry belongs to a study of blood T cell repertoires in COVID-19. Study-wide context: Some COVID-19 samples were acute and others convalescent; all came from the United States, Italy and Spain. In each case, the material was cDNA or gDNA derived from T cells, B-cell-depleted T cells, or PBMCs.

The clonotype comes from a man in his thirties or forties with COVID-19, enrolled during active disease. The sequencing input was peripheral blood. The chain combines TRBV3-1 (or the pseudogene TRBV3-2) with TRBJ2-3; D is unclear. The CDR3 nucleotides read TGTGCCAGCAGCCAAGGTCGAGATACGCAGTATTTT. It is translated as CASSQGRDTQYF.